The 26 T cell receptor beta chains in this list originate from one sample, sequenced in a study of T cell changes during pregnancy in multiple sclerosis. Clones were sequenced by immunoSEQ multiplex PCR, and TCRdb holds only the in-frame ones, with some missing. Of around 95,000 clones in the sample, about 90% were seen once. The sample in question was peripheral blood, obtained after pregnancy. The receptors shown here come from a female donor with multiple sclerosis, enrolled in a pregnancy study.

Details on this clone: A read error may produce the germline difference seen at one junction end. The V gene is TRBV5-1, the J gene TRBJ1-2; D possibly corresponds to TRBD1 (6 bases). The germline V gene encodes CDR1 SGHRS and CDR2 YFSETQ. This CDR3 has 12 amino acids. In DNA, the CDR3 is TGTGCCAGCAGCGATGCAGGGGATGGCTACACCTTC. Translating gives CASSDAGDGYTF.

J is TRBJ2-3 and V is TRBV30; 12 bases are shared with TRBD2. V dropped 4 bases and J dropped 5; count of bases not matched to a gene: 4. Germline-derived CDR1 and CDR2 are GTSNPN and SVGIG (reference sequence). This CDR3 is 14 amino acids long. The chain's CDR3 is CAWTLLAGGDTQYF. CDR3 DNA: TGTGCCTGGACCTTACTAGCGGGAGGAGATACGCAGTATTTT.

V gene TRBV11-1 combines with J gene TRBJ2-1; 7 nucleotides match TRBD1. In germline, CDR1 is SGHAT, CDR2 FQDESV (reference sequence). The CDR3 totals 14 residues. V shed 7 bases and J 3 bases; nucleotides not matched to a gene: 6. In DNA, the CDR3 is TGTGCCAGCAAATTTGACAGGGACTACAATGAGCAGTTCTTC. This encodes CASKFDRDYNEQFF.

The rearrangement links TRBV4-1 to TRBJ1-1, with 7 nucleotides matching TRBD1. This CDR3 is 15 amino acids long. The V gene's germline CDR1 is MGHRA and CDR2 YSYEKL. The ends lost 2 bases at V and 0 bases at J; junction bases unmatched: 3. The CDR3 DNA sequence: TGCGCCAGCAGCCAACGGGACAGTCTGAACACTGAAGCTTTCTTT. It yields the protein CASSQRDSLNTEAFF.

The chain employs TRBV28 and TRBJ1-2, with a possible D match to TRBD1 (6 bases). The CDR3 has 16 amino acids. The germline V and J ends were trimmed by 5 bases and 5 bases, with 21 bases remaining between them. CDR1 is MDHEN, CDR2 SYDVKM, per germline. CDR3: CASSGAGVLLWYGYTF. For the CDR3, the DNA is TGTGCCAGCAGTGGGGCAGGGGTCTTACTTTGGTATGGCTACACCTTC.

This clone came up once. The gene calls are TRBV11-3 and TRBJ2-7; 7 bases match TRBD2. The length of the CDR3 is 15 residues. Unmatched junction bases numbered 9, after V lost 5 bases and J lost 2 bases. Germline V gives CDR1 SGHNT, CDR2 YENEEA. The CDR3, as DNA: TGTGCCAGCAGCCCCCAGGGCGGGAGTGCCTACGAGCAGTACTTC. Translation: CASSPQGGSAYEQYF.

The V and J genes are TRBV28 and TRBJ1-4; D is perhaps TRBD1 (5 bases). The V and J ends lost 4 bases and 0 bases respectively, with 12 bases between them. CDR1 is MDHEN and CDR2 is SYDVKM in the germline V gene. The CDR3 runs 16 residues. Written as DNA, the CDR3 is TGTGCCAGCAGTTGGGGGGGAACGGCAACTAATGAAAAACTGTTTTTT. Translation: CASSWGGTATNEKLFF.

The chain links TRBV7-8 to TRBJ2-3; 8 nucleotides match TRBD1. Looked up from germline, CDR1 is SGHVS and CDR2 is FQNEAQ. The CDR3 runs to 15 residues. The V and J ends lost 0 bases and 4 bases, in that order; junction bases with no gene match: 3. CDR3 in DNA: TGTGCCAGCAGCTTAGCGGGGGACAGGTCAGATACGCAGTATTTT. It translates to CASSLAGDRSDTQYF.

The V gene is TRBV7-9, the J gene TRBJ1-4; 7 bases match TRBD1. CDR1 SEHNR and CDR2 FQNEAQ come from the germline V gene (reference sequence). Trimming removed 5 bases from V and 3 bases from J; junction bases left unmatched: 6. The CDR3 runs to 15 residues. DNA for the CDR3: TGTGCCAGCAGCCAGACGACAGGGTCTAATGAAAAACTGTTTTTT. It specifies CASSQTTGSNEKLFF.

The J gene is TRBJ1-1, the V gene TRBV18; no firm D call. Between the trimmed V and J ends, which lost 3 bases and 2 bases, there was a span of 19 bases. Per germline, CDR1 KGHSH and CDR2 LQKENI. The CDR3 sequence is 17 residues long. This CDR3 is CASSPTSVRGPNTEAFF. The CDR3 nucleotides are TGTGCCAGCTCACCTACGTCGGTGCGTGGGCCAAACACTGAAGCTTTCTTT.

This clone was picked up one time. The CDR3 nucleotides read TGCAGCGGGGGAACGGGAGGGGAGGGCTATGGCTACACCTTC. This codes for CSGGTGGEGYGYTF. V is TRBV29-1 and J is TRBJ1-2; possible D gene TRBD1, 5 bases. Germline V gene data show CDR1 as SQVTM and CDR2 as ANQGSEA. The CDR3 loop spans 14 amino acids. The V end lost 7 bases, the J end lost 4 bases, and 19 bases lay between the germline ends.

This chain connects TRBV5-5 to TRBJ1-5; tentative D call: TRBD1 (6 bases). Trimming took off 0 bases at V and 4 bases at J, with 11 bases between the two ends. Per the germline V gene, CDR1 is SGHKS and CDR2 is YYEKEE (reference sequence). The CDR3 is 15 amino acids. In nucleotides, the CDR3 is TGTGCCAGCAGCTTGGAAGGACAGCATAATCAGCCCCAGCATTTT. It encodes CASSLEGQHNQPQHF. Based on the CDR3 plus reference TRBV5-5 and TRBJ1-5, the full variable domain is DAGVTQSPTHLIKTRGQQVTLRCSPISGHKSVSWYQQVLGQGPQFIFQYYEKEERGRGNFPDRFSARQFPNYSSELNVNALLLGDSALYLCASSLEGQHNQPQHFGDGTRLSIL.

This rearrangement joins TRBV9 to TRBJ2-1; 8 bases fit TRBD2. This CDR3 comprises 16 residues. The V gene end was trimmed by 3 bases and the J gene end by 2 bases; junction bases not matched to a gene: 7. Germline CDR1 SGDLS, CDR2 YYNGEE. This CDR3 reads CASSAPRGGTYNEQFF. The CDR3 DNA reads as TGTGCCAGCAGCGCACCACGCGGGGGGACCTACAATGAGCAGTTCTTC.

This clone was recorded once. V and J are TRBV10-3 and TRBJ2-1, with 9 bases identical to TRBD2. Trimming cost V 3 bases and J 6 bases; bases outside gene matches: 6. Germline lookup yields CDR1 ENHRY and CDR2 SYGVKD. CDR3 length equals 15 residues. This CDR3 is CAISDGPSGTNEQFF. CDR3 nucleotide sequence: TGTGCCATCAGTGACGGGCCTAGCGGGACCAATGAGCAGTTCTTC.

This sequence joins TRBV6-4 and TRBJ1-2; 9 positions agree with TRBD1. Germline lookup yields CDR1 MRHNA and CDR2 SNTAGT. The CDR3 extends over 13 amino acids. The trim removed 6 bases at V and 8 bases at J, leaving 7 bases unmatched. This CDR3 reads CASRGTGLRGYTF. CDR3 DNA sequence: TGTGCCAGCAGAGGGACAGGGTTGAGGGGCTACACCTTC.

Only one count was recorded for this clone. The chain uses TRBV4-2 and TRBJ2-2; 7 positions agree with TRBD2. There are 16 residues in the CDR3. CDR1 is LGHNA, CDR2 YNFKEQ, per germline. V was clipped by 2 bases and J by 3 bases; unmatched bases: 6. CDR3 DNA sequence: TGTGCCAGCAGCCAACGGGCGGGGGTCGACACCGGGGAGCTGTTTTTT. This sequence encodes CASSQRAGVDTGELFF.

The chain is built from TRBV5-1 and TRBJ2-3, with a possible D match to TRBD1 (5 bases). The CDR3 is made up of 15 amino acids. CDR1 is SGHRS, CDR2 YFSETQ, per germline. The V gene lost 0 bases and the J gene lost 2 bases, with 10 bases spanning the gap. This CDR3 reads CASSLAGADTDTQYF. The CDR3 coding sequence is TGCGCCAGCAGCTTGGCTGGGGCAGACACAGATACGCAGTATTTT. Combining the CDR3 with reference TRBV5-1 and TRBJ2-3 gives the whole variable domain KAGVTQTPRYLIKTRGQQVTLSCSPISGHRSVSWYQQTPGQGLQFLFEYFSETQRNKGNFPGRFSGRQFSNSRSEMNVSTLELGDSALYLCASSLAGADTDTQYFGPGTRLTVL.

This chain joins TRBV7-3 and TRBJ2-1; 7 bases align to TRBD2. V lost 5 bases, J lost 8 bases, and 6 bases stayed unmatched. Germline V gene lookup returns CDR1 SGHTA and CDR2 FQGTGA. The CDR3 runs to 13 residues. In DNA, the CDR3 is TGTGCCAGCAGCCGGTTAGGGAGGGATGAGCAGTTCTTC. Its translation: CASSRLGRDEQFF.

This chain uses TRBV11-2 with TRBJ2-1; D not certain. Trimming took off 1 base at V and 6 bases at J, with 4 bases between the two ends. This CDR3 is built from 12 residues. Germline CDR1 SGHAT, CDR2 FQNNGV. CDR3: CASSLGPNEQFF. The DNA of the CDR3 is TGTGCCAGCAGCTTAGGGCCCAATGAGCAGTTCTTC.

V and J are TRBV5-1 and TRBJ1-6, with 7 positions matching TRBD1. With 4 bases clipped from V and 6 bases from J, the junction kept 13 bases outside the gene matches. The CDR3 has 17 amino acids. Germline V gene lookup returns CDR1 SGHRS and CDR2 YFSETQ. The CDR3 region has the DNA TGCGCCAGCAGCATAAGCCCTCCGGGACAGATTAATTCACCCCTCCACTTT. It is translated as CASSISPPGQINSPLHF.

This clone has only one observation. This chain joins TRBV5-1 and TRBJ1-1, with 7 bases fitting TRBD1. The CDR3 contains 12 residues. Germline CDR1 SGHRS, CDR2 YFSETQ. With 3 bases clipped from V and 7 bases from J, the junction kept 3 bases outside the gene matches. The CDR3 DNA is TGCGCCAGCAGCTGGGGGGACAGTGAAGCTTTCTTT. Protein: CASSWGDSEAFF.

For the CDR3, the DNA is TGCGCCAGCAGCTTGGGCCCAGCGGGGGCCTACGAGCAGTACTTC. This codes for CASSLGPAGAYEQYF. This chain uses TRBV5-1 with TRBJ2-7; 8 nucleotides agree with TRBD2. Germline-derived CDR1 and CDR2 are SGHRS and YFSETQ. After removal of 0 bases from V and 2 bases from J, the junction contained 4 bases not matched to a gene. CDR3 length: 15 residues.

The CDR3 sequence: CASSVGTGGSVGYTF. DNA of the CDR3: TGTGCCAGTAGTGTCGGGACAGGAGGTTCAGTTGGCTACACCTTC. V and J are TRBV19 and TRBJ1-2; TRBD1 aligns across 8 bases. Germline-derived CDR1 and CDR2 are LNHDA and SQIVND (reference sequence). The trim removed 5 bases at V and 7 bases at J, leaving 12 bases unmatched. The CDR3 covers 15 residues.

The V call is TRBV14, the J call TRBJ1-6; 7 bases map to TRBD1. V dropped 5 bases and J dropped 7; count of bases not matched to a gene: 5. CDR3 length: 14 residues. Germline V gives CDR1 SGHDN, CDR2 FVKESK. The CDR3 nucleotides are TGTGCCAGCAGCTCTGGGACAGAAAATTCACCCCTCCACTTT. Translating it yields CASSSGTENSPLHF.

V usage is TRBV6-1 and J usage is TRBJ2-7; perhaps TRBD2 as D (5 bases). Trimming removed 0 bases at V and 6 bases at J, with 12 bases between. Looked up from germline, CDR1 is MNHNS and CDR2 is SASEGT. The CDR3 contains 14 residues. The CDR3 sequence is CASSEAQLAGEQYF. CDR3 sequence (DNA): TGTGCCAGCAGTGAAGCGCAGTTGGCGGGCGAGCAGTACTTC.

The chain recombines TRBV30 with TRBJ1-1, with no clear D. CDR3 length: 14 amino acids. V lost 0 bases to trimming and J lost 1 base, with 9 bases between them. The germline gives CDR1 GTSNPN, CDR2 SVGIG (reference sequence). The DNA of the CDR3 is TGTGCCTGGAGTGTATGGGCACGGAACACTGAAGCTTTCTTT. It yields the protein CAWSVWARNTEAFF.